This entry concerns a single T cell receptor (beta chain). The sample comes from a study of blood T cell repertoires in COVID-19. Germline CDR1 and CDR2: KGHSH and LQKENI. This CDR3 is built from 15 residues. With V trimmed by 0 bases and J by 6 bases, 7 bases remained unmatched. As handled by the study authors: Using reference gene primer amplification, nucleated cell counts were estimated. Profiling relied on immunoSEQ multiplex PCR, and the TCRdb table lists in-frame clones only, not all of them. V and J calls and clone size follow that table, whereas D and trimming were derived from the DNA. In the table there are about 47,000 clones, roughly four fifths of which are singletons.

J is TRBJ2-7 and V is TRBV18; 8 bases match TRBD1. The sample taken for sequencing was peripheral blood. This receptor was obtained from a man in his 70s with active COVID-19. CDR3 sequence reads: CASSPPWQGAGEQYF. CDR3 DNA: TGTGCCAGCTCACCACCGTGGCAGGGGGCGGGCGAGCAGTACTTC.